The T cell receptor beta chain under discussion was sequenced for a study of identical twins. General study findings and limits: Reduced insertions were recorded for abundant cord blood beta clonotypes, with no such pattern in memory repertoires.

The V and J ends lost 9 bases and 0 bases respectively, with 17 bases between them. Germline V gene sequence: CDR1 SNHLY, CDR2 FYNNEI. CDR3 length: 15 residues. This clonotype was found a few times. Antigen specificity is unknown. After template switching added a universal primer site, the resulting cDNA carried unique molecular identifiers. MiXCR was run by TCRdb on the 5' RACE reads, yielding one entry per CDR3 protein. The profile shows about 450,000 distinct CDR3 sequences, around 20% of them singletons. Material for sequencing was naive T cells sorted from blood. This TCR was recovered from a man aged 50 to 60 in good health. The chain is built from TRBV2 and TRBJ1-1; unclear D gene. CDR3 coding DNA: TGTGCCAGACGAGCTGGGGTCAACATGAACACTGAAGCTTTCTTT. This sequence encodes CARRAGVNMNTEAFF.